This T cell receptor beta chain originates from a study of cytomegalovirus exposure and HLA in healthy donors. CDR3 size: 13 residues. Per the germline V gene, CDR1 is MDHEN and CDR2 is SYDVKM. Though probably carrying unrecorded immune exposures, donors were nominally healthy at sampling. This clone was observed once. Germline is not matched at one junction end, which may reflect a read error. The PCR was carried out with 60 Vbeta primers and 13 Jbeta primers. This table comes from immunoSEQ multiplex PCR, and its TCRdb copy is limited to in-frame clones, with some not included. The sample consists of about 78,000 clones, 72% of them appearing once.

Sequencing input: PBMCs. This chain joins TRBV28 and TRBJ1-2; tentative D call: TRBD1 (5 bases). The TCR comes from a woman aged 35 to 49 in good health and CMV-seropositive. CDR3 region: CASSRTRHYGYPF. CDR3 in DNA: TGTGCCAGCAGCCGGACAAGGCACTATGGCTACCCCTTC.